Listed here is a single T cell receptor (beta chain). The V end lost 6 bases, the J end lost 4 bases, and 11 bases lay between the germline ends. Germline CDR1 and CDR2: MNHEY and SMNVEV (reference sequence). This CDR3 region has 13 residues. In building TCR beta libraries, iRepertoire HTBI primers were used together with Arm-PCR of CDR3 regions. TCRdb processed the multiplex PCR reads anew with MiXCR; each CDR3 protein has one entry. Of 200,000 to 250,000 distinct CDR3 sequences in the sample, about 19% were seen once. The data stem from a study of regulatory T cells in long-lasting Graves disease. As for time point: newly diagnosed GD, antithyroid drugs for less than 3 months. PBMC RNA served as the TCR library source. The sample also formed part of further work on T cells in Graves' hyperthyroidism and ophthalmopathy. Per that study: HTBI primers drove first-round RT-PCR of the TCR CDR3.

The sequencing here drew on peripheral blood mononuclear cells (PBMCs), taken at new diagnosis, from a patient treated with antithyroid drugs. The sequence was collected from a woman under 40 with Graves disease. The chain uses TRBV27 and TRBJ2-3; D is possibly TRBD1 (5 bases). The CDR3 nucleotides read TGTGCCAGCAGAACAGGATGGGCAGATACGCAGTATTTT. Protein product: CASRTGWADTQYF.